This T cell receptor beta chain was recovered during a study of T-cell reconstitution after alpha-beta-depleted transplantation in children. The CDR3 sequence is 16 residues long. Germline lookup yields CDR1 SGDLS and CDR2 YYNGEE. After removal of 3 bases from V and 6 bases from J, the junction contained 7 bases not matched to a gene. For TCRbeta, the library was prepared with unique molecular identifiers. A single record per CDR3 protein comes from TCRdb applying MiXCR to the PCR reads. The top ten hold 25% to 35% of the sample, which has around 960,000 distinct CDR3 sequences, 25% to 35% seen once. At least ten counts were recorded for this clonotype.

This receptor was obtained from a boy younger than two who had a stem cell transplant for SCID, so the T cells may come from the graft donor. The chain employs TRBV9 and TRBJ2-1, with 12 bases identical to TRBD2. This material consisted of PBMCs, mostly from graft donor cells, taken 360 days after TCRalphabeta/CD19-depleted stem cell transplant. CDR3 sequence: CASSALGLAGSNEQFF. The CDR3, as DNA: TGTGCCAGCAGCGCCCTCGGACTAGCGGGGTCCAATGAGCAGTTCTTC.